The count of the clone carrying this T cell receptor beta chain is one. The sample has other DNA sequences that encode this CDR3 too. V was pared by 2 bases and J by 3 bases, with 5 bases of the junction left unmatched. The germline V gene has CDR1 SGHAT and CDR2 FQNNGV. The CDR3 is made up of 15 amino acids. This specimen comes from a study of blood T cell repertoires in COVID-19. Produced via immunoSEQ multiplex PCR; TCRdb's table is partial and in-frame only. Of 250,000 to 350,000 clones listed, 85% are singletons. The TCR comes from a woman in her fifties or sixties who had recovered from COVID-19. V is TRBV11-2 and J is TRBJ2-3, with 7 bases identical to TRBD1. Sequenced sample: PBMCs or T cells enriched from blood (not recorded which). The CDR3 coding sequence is TGTGCCAGCAGCTTATACAGGGGTTCGACAGATACGCAGTATTTT. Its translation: CASSLYRGSTDTQYF.